The 22 T cell receptor beta chains listed next were all sequenced from one sample in a study of CD8 T cells in Susac syndrome. An input of about 0.5 to 1 ug of RNA was subjected to reverse transcription using random hexamers. From the immunoSEQ multiplex PCR reads, TCRdb called clonotypes with MiXCR, one entry per CDR3 protein. Among about 25,000 distinct CDR3 sequences listed, roughly 94% were seen once. The sample comprised CD8+ T cells from PBMCs. These receptors were collected from a human donor in good health.

The chain combines TRBV6-2 or TRBV6-3 with TRBJ2-7; TRBD1 matches 7 bases. The V and J ends lost 6 bases and 4 bases, in that order; junction bases with no gene match: 6. CDR3 size: 13 residues. CDR1 is MNHEY, CDR2 SVGEGT, per germline. Here the CDR3 reads CASSLDREYEQYF. CDR3 sequence (DNA): TGTGCCAGCAGCCTCGACAGGGAGTACGAGCAGTACTTC.

This chain connects TRBV12-5 to TRBJ2-7; tentatively, D is TRBD1 (7 bases). CDR1 and CDR2 (germline): LGHNT, FRNRAP. V was clipped by 7 bases and J by 3 bases, with 16 bases between them. CDR3 length: 14 residues. The CDR3 region is CASAGGLGLYEQYF. The CDR3 nucleotides read TGTGCTAGTGCAGGGGGGCTAGGACTCTACGAGCAGTACTTC.

The V gene is TRBV27, the J gene TRBJ2-1; D tentatively reads TRBD1 or TRBD2 (6 bases each). The CDR3 is made up of 15 amino acids. V lost 6 bases to trimming and J lost 7 bases, with 19 bases between them. Germline V CDR1 and CDR2: MNHEY, SMNVEV (reference sequence). The CDR3: CASRPTGARWNEQFF. CDR3 in DNA: TGTGCCAGCAGACCCACGGGGGCCCGTTGGAATGAGCAGTTCTTC.

This chain links TRBV6-2 or TRBV6-3 with TRBJ1-1; D not resolved. The CDR3 spans 17 residues. The germline gives CDR1 MNHEY, CDR2 SVGEGT. V gave up 2 bases and J gave up 6 bases, with 22 bases separating them. This CDR3 reads CASSYVLGESRSSEAFF. The CDR3 DNA follows: TGTGCCAGCAGTTACGTTTTAGGCGAAAGTCGATCGTCTGAAGCTTTCTTT.

This sequence joins TRBV7-2 and TRBJ2-5; no clear D. The CDR3 is 12 amino acids. V was pared by 2 bases and J by 5 bases, with 6 bases between. Germline CDR1 is SGHTA and CDR2 is FQGNSA. The CDR3 reads CASSLSWETQYF. The CDR3 DNA is TGTGCCAGCAGCTTATCTTGGGAGACCCAGTACTTC.

This rearrangement joins TRBV4-3 to TRBJ2-2; unclear D gene. The germline CDR1 and CDR2 sequences are LGHNA and YSLEER. V lost 4 bases, J lost 6 bases, and 12 bases lay in between. This CDR3 has 14 amino acids. The CDR3 is CASSLRGLAGELFF. The CDR3, as DNA: TGCGCCAGCAGCCTACGTGGCTTGGCCGGGGAGCTGTTTTTT.

The chain couples TRBV5-5 to TRBJ2-6, with D possibly matching TRBD2 (6 bases). The V gene lost 4 bases and the J gene lost 0 bases, with 17 bases spanning the gap. The germline gives CDR1 SGHKS, CDR2 YYEKEE (reference sequence). The CDR3 is 18 residues long. The CDR3 spells CASSLAGRPTSGANVLTF. The CDR3 nucleotides read TGTGCCAGCAGCCTGGCGGGACGGCCGACCTCTGGGGCCAACGTCCTGACTTTC. The variable domain in full, completed from reference TRBV5-5 and TRBJ2-6, reads DAGVTQSPTHLIKTRGQQVTLRCSPISGHKSVSWYQQVLGQGPQFIFQYYEKEERGRGNFPDRFSARQFPNYSSELNVNALLLGDSALYLCASSLAGRPTSGANVLTFGAGSRLTVL.

CDR3 sequence (DNA): TGTGCCAGCAGCTCCCCCCTAGCGGGGGAAGGCAATGAGCAGTTCTTC. Amino acids: CASSSPLAGEGNEQFF. The chain recombines TRBV7-9 with TRBJ2-1, with 10 bases aligning to TRBD2. The CDR3 loop spans 16 amino acids. Germline V gene data show CDR1 as SEHNR and CDR2 as FQNEAQ (reference sequence). V dropped 4 bases and J dropped 6; count of bases not matched to a gene: 9.

The gene calls are TRBV7-8 and TRBJ1-5; D perhaps matches TRBD1 (5 bases). Deletions cut 5 bases from V and 3 bases from J, with 20 bases between. The length of the CDR3 is 17 residues. The germline gives CDR1 SGHVS, CDR2 FQNEAQ. CDR3: CASSTREVPRANQPQHF. In DNA form, the CDR3 reads TGTGCCAGCAGCACCCGGGAAGTCCCCAGGGCCAATCAGCCCCAGCATTTT.

V and J are TRBV12-3 or TRBV12-4 and TRBJ2-1; 9 positions agree with TRBD1. With 5 bases clipped from V and 7 bases from J, the junction kept 6 bases outside the gene matches. The CDR3 is made up of 14 amino acids. CDR3 in amino acids: CASSPGTGWNEQFF. The CDR3 nucleotides read TGTGCCAGCAGTCCGGGGACAGGGTGGAATGAGCAGTTCTTC.

The V gene is TRBV20-1, the J gene TRBJ1-2, with a possible D match to TRBD1 (5 bases). Trimming cost V 1 base and J 5 bases, with 20 bases left between them. The CDR3 consists of 16 residues. The germline V gene has CDR1 DFQATT and CDR2 SNEGSKA (reference sequence). CDR3 sequence: CSARADGTPRIYGYTF. CDR3 coding DNA: TGCAGTGCTAGAGCCGACGGGACGCCTAGAATTTATGGCTACACCTTC.

The rearrangement uses TRBV20-1 and TRBJ2-1, with a possible D match to TRBD2 (6 bases). This CDR3 is 15 amino acids long. CDR1 and CDR2 (germline): DFQATT, SNEGSKA (reference sequence). The CDR3 is CSAEALGGSYNEQFF. The CDR3 DNA sequence: TGCAGCGCCGAGGCCCTTGGGGGGTCCTACAATGAGCAGTTCTTC.

The chain is built from TRBV7-2 and TRBJ2-2; 8 bases fit TRBD2. CDR3 length: 11 residues. CDR1 and CDR2 from the germline V gene are SGHTA and FQGNSA. CDR3 DNA: TGTGCTAGCGGGGTAGCCGGGGAGCTGTTTTTT. Residues: CASGVAGELFF. Looking up the rest from reference TRBV7-2 and TRBJ2-2 gives the full variable domain: GAGVSQSPSNKVTEKGKDVELRCDPISGHTALYWYRQSLGQGLEFLIYFQGNSAPDKSGLPSDRFSAERTGGSVSTLTIQRTQQEDSAVYLCASGVAGELFFGEGSRLTVL.

The chain joins TRBV4-1 to TRBJ2-1; weak D call: TRBD1 (6 bases). The germline gives CDR1 MGHRA, CDR2 YSYEKL. The CDR3 runs to 14 residues. V shed 1 base and J shed 3 bases, with 7 bases lying between them. As DNA, the CDR3 is TGCGCCAGCAGCCAAGTGGACAGCTACAATGAGCAGTTCTTC. This sequence encodes CASSQVDSYNEQFF.

This sequence joins TRBV20-1 and TRBJ2-2, with 10 bases lining up with TRBD2. With 0 bases clipped from V and 0 bases from J, the junction kept 4 bases outside the gene matches. CDR1 and CDR2 (germline): DFQATT, SNEGSKA (reference sequence). CDR3 length: 17 residues. The chain's CDR3 is CSARDPSGGANTGELFF. CDR3 DNA sequence: TGCAGTGCTAGAGACCCTAGCGGGGGAGCGAACACCGGGGAGCTGTTTTTT.

The CDR3 DNA reads as TGTGCCAGCAGCTTACGCCAGGACTACCAAGAGACCCAGTACTTC. It specifies CASSLRQDYQETQYF. The chain combines TRBV7-9 with TRBJ2-5, with D possibly matching TRBD2 (5 bases). This CDR3 has 15 amino acids. V lost 2 bases and J lost 0, with 10 bases in between. From germline, CDR1 is SEHNR and CDR2 FQNEAQ (reference sequence).

This chain uses TRBV7-9 with TRBJ1-2, with 8 bases fitting TRBD1. V gave up 1 base and J gave up 6 bases; unmatched junction bases: 4. The CDR3 totals 14 residues. Germline loops: CDR1 SEHNR, CDR2 FQNEAQ (reference sequence). CDR3 protein: CASSLGQGQNGYTF. CDR3 bases: TGTGCCAGCAGCTTAGGACAGGGGCAGAATGGCTACACCTTC.

The V gene is TRBV9, the J gene TRBJ2-3; 7 bases align to TRBD1. Germline CDR1 SGDLS, CDR2 YYNGEE. The CDR3 spans 16 residues. The trim removed 3 bases at V and 0 bases at J, leaving 7 bases unmatched. The CDR3 region is CASSDSGGPSTDTQYF. In nucleotides, the CDR3 is TGTGCCAGCAGCGATTCAGGGGGTCCCAGCACAGATACGCAGTATTTT. The full variable domain, in which reference TRBV9 and TRBJ2-3 provide the parts outside the CDR3, is DSGVTQTPKHLITATGQRVTLRCSPRSGDLSVYWYQQSLDQGLQFLIQYYNGEERAKGNILERFSAQQFPDLHSELNLSSLELGDSALYFCASSDSGGPSTDTQYFGPGTRLTVL.

J is TRBJ2-7 and V is TRBV14; 8 nucleotides agree with TRBD1. The junction had 4 bases not matched to a gene; V was cut back by 4 bases and J by 2 bases. The length of the CDR3 is 14 residues. Germline loops: CDR1 SGHDN, CDR2 FVKESK. CDR3 residues: CASSLGQGTYEQYF. The CDR3 bases are TGTGCCAGCAGCCTTGGACAGGGTACCTACGAGCAGTACTTC.

The chain carries TRBV27 and TRBJ2-7, with TRBD1 matching 10 bases. The V segment lost 5 bases and the J segment 6 bases; nucleotides outside the gene matches: 10. The germline gives CDR1 MNHEY, CDR2 SMNVEV (reference sequence). The CDR3 consists of 15 residues. CDR3 nucleotide sequence: TGTGCCAGCAGTCTGTGCCGGGACAGGGGTTGCGAGCAGTACTTC. As protein: CASSLCRDRGCEQYF.

The chain is built from TRBV6-1 and TRBJ2-3; perhaps TRBD1 as D (5 bases). Germline V lookup: CDR1 MNHNS, CDR2 SASEGT. V was trimmed by 8 bases and J by 4 bases, leaving 7 bases between them. The CDR3 contains 11 residues. The CDR3 DNA follows: TGTGCCAGCGAAGGGGCAGATACGCAGTATTTT. This translates into CASEGADTQYF.

This clonotype was observed once. V and J are TRBV29-1 and TRBJ1-1; no clear D. Germline loops: CDR1 SQVTM, CDR2 ANQGSEA. Trimming left V 6 bases short and J 5 bases short, with 22 bases between. The CDR3 contains 15 residues. CDR3 nucleotide sequence: TGCAGCGTCCTGCCTGACAAAGGAAAAGTTACTGAAGCTTTCTTT. This gives the protein CSVLPDKGKVTEAFF.